This T cell receptor (beta chain) comes out of a study of neoadjuvant anti-PD-1 for oral cavity cancer. Time point described: after neoadjuvant nivolumab, at surgical resection. The patients had HPV-negative, locally advanced oral cavity squamous cell carcinoma. TCRdb's copy holds only in-frame clones and misses some; the assay was immunoSEQ multiplex PCR. The table includes about 8,200 clones, 60% to 75% detected once. The CDR3 spans 16 residues. Germline V gives CDR1 LNHDA, CDR2 SQIVND (reference sequence). Between the trimmed V and J ends, which lost 3 bases and 2 bases, there was a span of 13 bases.

The sequence was obtained from a person between 40 and 79 years old with oral cavity squamous cell carcinoma. The chain employs TRBV19 and TRBJ1-4, with no clear D. The input for sequencing was PBMCs, taken after nivolumab (anti-PD-1) treatment. CDR3 residues: CASSIMRVGTNEKLFF. The CDR3 DNA reads TGTGCCAGTAGTATCATGAGAGTTGGGACTAATGAAAAACTGTTTTTT. Variable domain in full (rest from reference TRBV19 and TRBJ1-4): DGGITQSPKYLFRKEGQNVTLSCEQNLNHDAMYWYRQDPGQGLRLIYYSQIVNDFQKGDIAEGYSVSREKKESFPLTVTSAQKNPTAFYLCASSIMRVGTNEKLFFGSGTQLSVL.